Shown below are 27 T cell receptor beta chains from a single sample sequenced in a study of T cells in Graves' hyperthyroidism and ophthalmopathy. Using RNA transcripts as the source, TCR beta CDR3 regions were amplified. Researchers ran a first-round RT-PCR on the TCR CDR3 using the HTBI primer set. TCRdb re-analysed the multiplex PCR reads in MiXCR, keeping a single row per CDR3 protein. This table has 340,000 or so distinct CDR3 sequences, roughly 17% appearing once. The sequencing input was blood. These receptors were taken from a man in his thirties or forties with Graves' hyperthyroidism.

Ten or more counts support this clonotype. The J gene is TRBJ1-5, the V gene TRBV30; D is perhaps TRBD1 (5 bases). The V gene's germline CDR1 is GTSNPN and CDR2 SVGIG (reference sequence). The CDR3 loop spans 15 amino acids. Trimming took off 0 bases at V and 5 bases at J, with 14 bases between the two ends. The CDR3 DNA sequence: TGTGCCTGGAGTGTACGGGGAGGAGGGGATCAGCCCCAGCATTTT. This gives the protein CAWSVRGGGDQPQHF.

This clonotype was seen a handful of times. A junction boundary mismatches the germline segment, possibly from a read error. The DNA of the CDR3 is TGTGCCAGCAACAGCGGGGACACCGGGGAGCTGCTTTTT. It codes for CASNSGDTGELLF. The chain uses TRBV6-1 and TRBJ2-2; TRBD2 is a possible D gene (7 bases). The germline V gene has CDR1 MNHNS and CDR2 SASEGT. This CDR3 has 13 residues.

This clonotype has just a few counts. The chain joins TRBV3-1 to TRBJ2-5; 16 bases map to TRBD2. Germline V gene sequence: CDR1 LGHDT, CDR2 YNNKEL (reference sequence). This CDR3 region has 19 residues. The ends lost 4 bases at V and 0 bases at J; junction bases unmatched: 8. As DNA, the CDR3 is TGTGCCAGCAGCCTCCTGGGACTAGCGGGAGGGGATAACCAAGAGACCCAGTACTTC. It translates to CASSLLGLAGGDNQETQYF.

This clonotype has a count of ten or more. The V call is TRBV24-1, the J call TRBJ2-3; 11 nucleotides align to TRBD2. The CDR3 covers 18 residues. Germline lookup yields CDR1 KGHDR and CDR2 SFDVKD. V was pared by 4 bases and J by 3 bases, with 11 bases of the junction left unmatched. The CDR3 sequence is CATSDLGTSGGLTDTQYF. The CDR3, as DNA: TGTGCCACCAGTGACCTTGGGACTAGCGGAGGCCTAACAGATACGCAGTATTTT.

This clonotype was found many times. DNA of the CDR3: TGCAGTGCTAGAGCCCAGAACAGGGAGCAGTACTTC. It specifies CSARAQNREQYF. The V gene is TRBV20-1, the J gene TRBJ2-7; D may be TRBD1 (5 bases). V lost 1 base to trimming and J lost 7 bases, with 11 bases between them. This CDR3 is 12 amino acids long. Germline loops: CDR1 DFQATT, CDR2 SNEGSKA (reference sequence).

In the case of this clonotype: A much larger clone sits a single nucleotide away, making a read error possible. The rearrangement uses TRBV12-3 or TRBV12-4 and TRBJ1-3; D unclear. The CDR3 runs 15 residues. CDR3 DNA sequence: TGTGCCAGCACTCCAGACACCCAGAAGGGAAACACCATACATTTT. Amino acid sequence: CASTPDTQKGNTIHF.

The sample holds many counts of this clonotype. The chain employs TRBV5-1 and TRBJ2-1, with D unresolved. Germline V gene sequence: CDR1 SGHRS, CDR2 YFSETQ. V gave up 1 base and J gave up 6 bases, with 8 bases separating them. This CDR3 contains 13 residues. CDR3 coding DNA: TGCGCCAGCAGCTTGACGTCTACCAATGAGCAGTTCTTC. Its translation is CASSLTSTNEQFF.

This clonotype was detected ten times or more. The chain links TRBV5-1 to TRBJ1-4; the match to TRBD1 covers 8 bases. CDR1 and CDR2 from the germline V gene are SGHRS and YFSETQ. Losses at the gene ends were 7 bases for V and 7 bases for J; bases not matched to a gene: 9. The CDR3 has 14 amino acids. CDR3 nucleotide sequence: TGCGCCAGCGGACCCGGACAGGGCGGTGAAAAACTGTTTTTT. It is translated as CASGPGQGGEKLFF.

This clonotype was detected many times. The chain employs TRBV7-2 and TRBJ2-7; a possible D gene is TRBD2 (6 bases). V was pared by 2 bases and J by 2 bases, with 13 bases between. The germline V gene encodes CDR1 SGHTA and CDR2 FQGNSA. The CDR3 is 15 amino acids. The CDR3 region is CASSLLGGGAYEQYF. As DNA, the CDR3 is TGTGCCAGCAGCTTATTAGGCGGCGGGGCCTACGAGCAGTACTTC.

The sample holds many counts of this clonotype. The genes are TRBV3-1 and TRBJ1-2; D is unclear. The CDR3 extends over 14 amino acids. V dropped 3 bases and J dropped 5 bases, with 13 bases sitting between them. The V gene's germline CDR1 is LGHDT and CDR2 YNNKEL (reference sequence). The CDR3 loop reads CASSQKTDIYGYTF. CDR3 nucleotides: TGTGCCAGCAGCCAGAAGACCGACATTTATGGCTACACCTTC.

Many counts were recorded for this clonotype. The chain uses TRBV14 and TRBJ2-5; TRBD2 is a possible D gene (6 bases). V lost 1 base and J 5 bases, leaving 14 bases between the germline ends. CDR1 SGHDN and CDR2 FVKESK come from the germline V gene. This CDR3 has 15 amino acids. CDR3 sequence (DNA): TGTGCCAGCAGCCAAGCGGCCTGGGAGGTGGAGACCCAGTACTTC. This gives the protein CASSQAAWEVETQYF.

V and J are TRBV20-1 and TRBJ2-3; D remains ambiguous. CDR3 length: 16 residues. Per germline, CDR1 DFQATT and CDR2 SNEGSKA (reference sequence). V lost 0 bases, J lost 2 bases, and 15 bases lay in between. This chain's CDR3 is CSARDPKGSPTDTQYF. Here the CDR3 DNA reads TGCAGTGCTAGAGATCCCAAGGGTAGTCCCACAGATACGCAGTATTTT.

The table lists this clonotype with a few counts. The rearrangement uses TRBV5-4 and TRBJ2-1, with 10 bases that match TRBD2. V shed 5 bases, J shed 6 bases, and the junction held 5 bases outside the gene matches. Germline values: CDR1 SGHNT, CDR2 YYREEE (reference sequence). The CDR3 has 14 amino acids. The CDR3 nucleotides read TGTGCCAGCAGGACCGAGCGGGAGGGCAATGAGCAGTTCTTC. Translation: CASRTEREGNEQFF.

The V gene is TRBV3-1, the J gene TRBJ1-5, with D possibly matching TRBD1 (5 bases). The CDR3 is 14 amino acids. V was shortened by 3 bases and J by 0 bases, with 6 bases between the two germline ends. CDR1 is LGHDT, CDR2 YNNKEL, per germline (reference sequence). CDR3 DNA: TGTGCCAGCAGCCAGGGGGGTAGCAATCAGCCCCAGCATTTT. Its translation is CASSQGGSNQPQHF.

The sample holds a few counts of this clonotype. The V and J genes are TRBV30 and TRBJ1-2, with D unclear. Germline V gene data show CDR1 as GTSNPN and CDR2 as SVGIG (reference sequence). This CDR3 spans 13 amino acids. Trimming stripped 3 bases from V and 3 bases from J, with 11 bases between. The CDR3: CAWRTVHDYGYTF. The CDR3 DNA is TGTGCCTGGAGAACCGTACACGACTATGGCTACACCTTC.

This clonotype was seen many times. This chain joins TRBV6-1 and TRBJ2-5; the D call may be TRBD1 or TRBD2 (5 bases each). Trimming removed 5 bases at V and 5 bases at J, with 15 bases between. Germline CDR1 and CDR2: MNHNS and SASEGT. The CDR3 consists of 14 residues. This CDR3 reads CASSYRDGWETQYF. The CDR3 region has the DNA TGTGCCAGCAGTTATAGGGACGGGTGGGAGACCCAGTACTTC.

This clonotype was picked up many times. The chain links TRBV7-3 to TRBJ2-5; the match to TRBD2 covers 9 bases. The CDR3 contains 13 residues. Trimming removed 5 bases from V and 4 bases from J; junction bases left unmatched: 2. Germline assignment: CDR1 SGHTA and CDR2 FQGTGA. The CDR3 DNA reads TGTGCCAGCAGCGTACTAGCGGGAGAGACCCAGTACTTC. Amino acid sequence: CASSVLAGETQYF.

This clonotype showed up many times. The chain uses TRBV11-1 and TRBJ1-6; D is ambiguous. The germline V gene encodes CDR1 SGHAT and CDR2 FQDESV (reference sequence). V was cut by 5 bases and J by 11 bases, with 19 bases left in between. There are 15 residues in the CDR3. CDR3 DNA sequence: TGTGCCAGCAGCCCCCGAGGAGGACTGTGGGCACCCCTCCACTTT. Protein: CASSPRGGLWAPLHF.

This clonotype came up many times. V usage is TRBV7-9 and J usage is TRBJ2-5; D gene ambiguous. Germline values: CDR1 SEHNR, CDR2 FQNEAQ (reference sequence). V was clipped by 5 bases and J by 3 bases, with 10 bases between them. The CDR3 is made up of 13 amino acids. The chain's CDR3 is CASSPILKETQYF. CDR3 coding DNA: TGTGCCAGCAGCCCCATACTGAAAGAGACCCAGTACTTC.

This clonotype was seen a single time. The chain recombines TRBV15 with TRBJ2-3; TRBD2 is a possible D gene (5 bases). The CDR3 sequence is 16 residues long. CDR1 LNHNV and CDR2 YYDKDF come from the germline V gene (reference sequence). The ends were cut back, 3 bases at V and 6 bases at J, with 19 bases in the middle. As DNA, the CDR3 is TGTGCCACCAGCAGGGTGTTTGGGAGCCCCCCCGATACGCAGTATTTT. It yields the protein CATSRVFGSPPDTQYF.

The chain couples TRBV7-9 to TRBJ1-2; D ambiguous. Germline V gives CDR1 SEHNR, CDR2 FQNEAQ (reference sequence). The CDR3 runs to 10 residues. V was clipped by 2 bases and J by 7 bases, with 2 bases between them. CDR3 DNA sequence: TGTGCCAGCAGCTTAACTGGCTACACCTTC. Its protein is CASSLTGYTF.

The rearrangement joins TRBV28 to TRBJ1-4; D might be TRBD1 (5 bases). Germline V gene lookup returns CDR1 MDHEN and CDR2 SYDVKM. Trimming left V 1 base short and J 8 bases short, with 17 bases between. CDR3 length: 16 residues. The CDR3 reads CASSLYFGGRGEKLFF. Written as DNA, the CDR3 is TGTGCCAGCAGTTTATATTTCGGGGGGAGAGGGGAAAAACTGTTTTTT.

In its sample, this clonotype was seen a few times. The rearrangement uses TRBV18 and TRBJ2-5; 10 bases are shared with TRBD1. Trimming at V came to 8 bases and at J to 5 bases, leaving 11 bases not matched to a gene. The CDR3 contains 15 residues. CDR1 and CDR2 (germline): KGHSH, LQKENI. This chain's CDR3 is CASPAPGQGRETQYF. CDR3 nucleotide sequence: TGTGCCAGCCCCGCGCCGGGACAGGGGCGGGAGACCCAGTACTTC. The variable domain in full, with the rest retrieved from reference TRBV18 and TRBJ2-5, is NAGVMQNPRHLVRRRGQEARLRCSPMKGHSHVYWYRQLPEEGLKFMVYLQKENIIDESGMPKERFSAEFPKEGPSILRIQQVVRGDSAAYFCASPAPGQGRETQYFGPGTRLLVL.

This clonotype was seen at least ten times. The chain links TRBV6-1 to TRBJ2-7, with 8 bases matching TRBD1. V shed 6 bases and J 4 bases; nucleotides not matched to a gene: 8. The CDR3 is 14 residues long. Looked up from germline, CDR1 is MNHNS and CDR2 is SASEGT. The CDR3 spells CASSRDRGRYEQYF. DNA of the CDR3: TGTGCCAGCAGCCGCGACAGGGGTCGGTACGAGCAGTACTTC.

This clonotype has at least ten counts. The V call is TRBV9, the J call TRBJ2-1; 8 nucleotides match TRBD2. V was pared by 0 bases and J by 8 bases, with 7 bases of the junction left unmatched. CDR3 length: 15 residues. In germline, CDR1 is SGDLS, CDR2 YYNGEE. CDR3 bases: TGTGCCAGCAGCGTAGCGGGAGGGTCGTCCTATGAGCAGTTCTTC. This sequence encodes CASSVAGGSSYEQFF.

The chain has TRBV4-2 and TRBJ2-1; D assignment may be TRBD1 or TRBD2 (6 bases each). Germline lookup yields CDR1 LGHNA and CDR2 YNFKEQ. V lost 3 bases and J lost 7, with 16 bases in between. This CDR3 contains 15 residues. In DNA form, the CDR3 reads TGTGCCAGCAGCCATCTAGACCGGAGGGGGAATGAGCAGTTCTTC. Amino acid sequence: CASSHLDRRGNEQFF.

This clonotype occurred many times. The CDR3 protein is CASSLRTGPSYEQYF. CDR3 nucleotides: TGTGCCAGCAGCTTACGGACAGGACCCTCCTACGAGCAGTACTTC. The chain recombines TRBV11-2 with TRBJ2-7, with TRBD1 identical over 7 bases. The ends lost 2 bases at V and 0 bases at J; junction bases unmatched: 4. Germline loops: CDR1 SGHAT, CDR2 FQNNGV. This CDR3 is built from 15 residues.